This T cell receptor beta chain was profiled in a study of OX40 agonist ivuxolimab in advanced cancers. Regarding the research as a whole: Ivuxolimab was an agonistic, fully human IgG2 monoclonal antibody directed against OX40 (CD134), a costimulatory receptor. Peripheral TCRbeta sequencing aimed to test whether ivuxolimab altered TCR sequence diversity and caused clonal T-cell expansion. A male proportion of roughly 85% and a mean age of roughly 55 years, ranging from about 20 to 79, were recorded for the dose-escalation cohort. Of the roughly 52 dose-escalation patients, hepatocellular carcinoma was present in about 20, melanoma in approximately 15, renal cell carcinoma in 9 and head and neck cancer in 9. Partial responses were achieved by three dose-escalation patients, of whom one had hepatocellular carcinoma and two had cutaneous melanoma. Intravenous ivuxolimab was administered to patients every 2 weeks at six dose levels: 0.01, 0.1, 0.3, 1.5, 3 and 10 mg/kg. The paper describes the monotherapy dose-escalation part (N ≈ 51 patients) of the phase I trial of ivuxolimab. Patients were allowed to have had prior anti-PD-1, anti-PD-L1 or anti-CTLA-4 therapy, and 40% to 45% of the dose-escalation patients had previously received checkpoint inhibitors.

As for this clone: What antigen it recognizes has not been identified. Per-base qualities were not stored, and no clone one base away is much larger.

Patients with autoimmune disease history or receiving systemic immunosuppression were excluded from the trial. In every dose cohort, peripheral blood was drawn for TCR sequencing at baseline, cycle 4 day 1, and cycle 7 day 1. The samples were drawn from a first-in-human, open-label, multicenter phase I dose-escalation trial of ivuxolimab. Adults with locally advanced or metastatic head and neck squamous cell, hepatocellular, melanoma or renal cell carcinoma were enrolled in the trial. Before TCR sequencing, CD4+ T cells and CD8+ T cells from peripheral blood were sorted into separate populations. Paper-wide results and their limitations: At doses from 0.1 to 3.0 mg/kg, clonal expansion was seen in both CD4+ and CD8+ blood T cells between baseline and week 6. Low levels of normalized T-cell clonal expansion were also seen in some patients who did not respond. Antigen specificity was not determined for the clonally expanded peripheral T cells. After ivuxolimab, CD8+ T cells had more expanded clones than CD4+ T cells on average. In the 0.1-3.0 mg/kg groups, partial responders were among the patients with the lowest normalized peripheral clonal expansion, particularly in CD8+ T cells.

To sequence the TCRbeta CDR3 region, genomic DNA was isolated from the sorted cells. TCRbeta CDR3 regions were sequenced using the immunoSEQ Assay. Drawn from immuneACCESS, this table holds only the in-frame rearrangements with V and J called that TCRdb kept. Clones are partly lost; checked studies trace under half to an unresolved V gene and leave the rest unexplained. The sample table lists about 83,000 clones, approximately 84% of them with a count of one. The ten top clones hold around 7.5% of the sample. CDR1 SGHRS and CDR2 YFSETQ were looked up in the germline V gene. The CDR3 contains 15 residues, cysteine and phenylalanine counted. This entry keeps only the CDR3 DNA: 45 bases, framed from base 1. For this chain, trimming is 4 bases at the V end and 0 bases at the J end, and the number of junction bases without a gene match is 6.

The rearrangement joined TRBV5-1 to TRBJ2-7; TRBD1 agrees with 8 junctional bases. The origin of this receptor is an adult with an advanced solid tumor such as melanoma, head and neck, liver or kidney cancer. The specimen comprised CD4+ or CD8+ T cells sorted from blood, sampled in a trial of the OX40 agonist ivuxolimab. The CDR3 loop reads CASSPGGASSYEQYF. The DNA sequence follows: TGCGCCAGCAGCCCAGGGGGCGCAAGCTCCTACGAGCAGTACTTC.